This TCR beta chain came from a study of blood T cell repertoires in COVID-19. About the study: Italy, Spain and the United States were the sources of the convalescent and acute COVID-19 samples. In each case, the material was cDNA or gDNA derived from T cells, B-cell-depleted T cells, or PBMCs.

J was trimmed by 3 bases and V by 5 bases; bases with no gene match: 3. The CDR3 contains 14 residues. Germline assignment: CDR1 MNHEY and CDR2 SVGEGT. Original processing methods: Estimation of nucleated cell counts relied on the amplification of reference gene primers. Sequencing used immunoSEQ multiplex PCR; TCRdb keeps in-frame clones, though not all of them. That table furnishes V, J and clone size, whereas the DNA furnished D and trimming. The sample consists of just over 250,000 clones, roughly 88% of them appearing once. Seattle patients were enrolled while actively infected and followed longitudinally.

Sequences were obtained from peripheral blood. The receptor's source is a woman between 65 and 79 years old with COVID-19, enrolled during active disease. This sequence joins TRBV6-2 or TRBV6-3 and TRBJ2-7; TRBD1 agrees at 11 bases. In nucleotides, the CDR3 is TGTGCCAGCAGTAAGGGACAGGGGGTCTACGAGCAGTACTTC. Protein: CASSKGQGVYEQYF.